This T cell receptor (beta chain) was documented in a study of blood T cell repertoires in COVID-19. Overall study context: From the United States, Italy and Spain came samples of acute and convalescent COVID-19. Sources were T cells, B-cell-depleted T cells, or PBMCs; the material itself was cDNA or gDNA.

Profiled with immunoSEQ multiplex PCR; TCRdb holds only in-frame clones, not every one. This sample has 110,000 to 150,000 clones; over 75% occur once, and the top ten carry 1.5% to 2%. CDR1 SGHTA and CDR2 FQGTGA come from the germline V gene. The CDR3 length is 13 residues. Trimming took 2 bases from V and 0 from J, leaving 4 bases between them. The sequence was collected from a human donor in a cohort sampled during active COVID-19. This chain joins TRBV7-3 and TRBJ2-5; D remains ambiguous. The sequencing input was peripheral blood. The CDR3 DNA is TGTGCCAGCAGCTTAGCGGACCAAGAGACCCAGTACTTC. Its protein product is CASSLADQETQYF.